This T cell receptor beta chain was sequenced for a study of blood T cell repertoires in COVID-19. Study summary: COVID-19 samples from acute and convalescent phases originated in the United States, Italy and Spain. From T cells, B-cell-depleted T cells, or PBMCs came the material, which was cDNA or gDNA.

In the authors' methods: Quantification of nucleated cells was approximated via reference gene primer amplification. Some clones are missing from TCRdb's copy, which holds only in-frame ones; the method was immunoSEQ multiplex PCR. V and J calls plus clone size are reproduced from that table; the DNA served to infer D and trimming. The sample has roughly 100,000 clones, 89% seen once. This clone was counted between two and nine times. The CDR3 is 14 residues long. The V end lost 5 bases, the J end lost 5 bases, and 13 bases lay between the germline ends. CDR1 is SEHNR, CDR2 FQNEAQ, per germline (reference sequence).

The sequenced sample was peripheral blood. The TCR originated in a woman aged 55-69 years with acute or convalescent COVID-19. The rearrangement links TRBV7-9 to TRBJ1-5, with D possibly TRBD1 on 6 matching bases. For the CDR3, the DNA is TGTGCCAGCAGCCCACAGGGAGTCGATCAGCCCCAGCATTTT. Protein product: CASSPQGVDQPQHF.